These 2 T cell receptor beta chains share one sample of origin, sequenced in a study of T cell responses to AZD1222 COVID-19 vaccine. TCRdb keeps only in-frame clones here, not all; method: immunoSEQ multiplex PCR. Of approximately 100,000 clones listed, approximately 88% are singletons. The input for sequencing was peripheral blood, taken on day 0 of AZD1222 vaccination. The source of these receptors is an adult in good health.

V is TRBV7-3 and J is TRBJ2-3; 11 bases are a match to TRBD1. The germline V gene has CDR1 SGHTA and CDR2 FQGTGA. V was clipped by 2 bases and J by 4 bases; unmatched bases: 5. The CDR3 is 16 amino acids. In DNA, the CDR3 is TGTGCCAGCAGCTTATCCCCGGGACAGGGGGCAGATACGCAGTATTTT. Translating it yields CASSLSPGQGADTQYF.

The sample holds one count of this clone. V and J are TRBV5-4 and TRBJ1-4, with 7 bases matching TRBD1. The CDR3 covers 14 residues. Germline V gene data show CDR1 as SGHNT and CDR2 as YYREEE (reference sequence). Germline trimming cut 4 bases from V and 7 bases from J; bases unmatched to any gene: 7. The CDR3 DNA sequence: TGTGCCAGCAGCGTGAAACAGGGGTTTGAAAAACTGTTTTTT. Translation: CASSVKQGFEKLFF.